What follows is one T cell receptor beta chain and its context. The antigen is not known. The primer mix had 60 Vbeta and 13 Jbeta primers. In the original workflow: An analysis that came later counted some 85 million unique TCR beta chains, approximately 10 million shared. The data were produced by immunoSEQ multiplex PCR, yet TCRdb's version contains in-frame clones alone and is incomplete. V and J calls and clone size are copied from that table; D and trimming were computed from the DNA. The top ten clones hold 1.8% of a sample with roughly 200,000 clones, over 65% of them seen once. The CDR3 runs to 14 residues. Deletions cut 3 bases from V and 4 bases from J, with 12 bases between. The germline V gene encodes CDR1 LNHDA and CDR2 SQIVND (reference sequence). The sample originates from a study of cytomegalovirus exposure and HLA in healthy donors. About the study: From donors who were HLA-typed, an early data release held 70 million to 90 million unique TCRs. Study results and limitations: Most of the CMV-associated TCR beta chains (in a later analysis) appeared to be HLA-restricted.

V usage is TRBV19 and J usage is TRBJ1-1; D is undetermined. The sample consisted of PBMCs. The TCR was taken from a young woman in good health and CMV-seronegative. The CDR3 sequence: CASSMGTVSTEAFF. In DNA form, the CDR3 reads TGTGCCAGTAGTATGGGCACTGTCAGCACTGAAGCTTTCTTT. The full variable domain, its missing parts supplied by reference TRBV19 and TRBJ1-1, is DGGITQSPKYLFRKEGQNVTLSCEQNLNHDAMYWYRQDPGQGLRLIYYSQIVNDFQKGDIAEGYSVSREKKESFPLTVTSAQKNPTAFYLCASSMGTVSTEAFFGQGTRLTVV.